This T cell receptor beta chain was obtained from a study of cytomegalovirus exposure and HLA in healthy donors. General study points: TCR beta chains associated with HLA were, in a later analysis, more clonally expanded than equally common others.

Both 60 Vbeta primers and 13 Jbeta primers went into the PCR. Assay used: immunoSEQ multiplex PCR; TCRdb lists only in-frame clones, some missing. Of roughly 190,000 clones detected, about four fifths appear once; the ten largest clones hold 0.85% to 1.4%. For this clone: Antigen unknown.

This CDR3 has 16 amino acids. Unmatched junction bases numbered 9, after V lost 1 base and J lost 4 bases. Germline V gene lookup returns CDR1 MGHRA and CDR2 YSYEKL. This receptor was obtained from a middle-aged woman in good health and CMV-seronegative. Sample: PBMCs. This chain connects TRBV4-1 to TRBJ1-2; 7 bases line up with TRBD1. This CDR3 reads CASSQGQDRDSYGYTF. The CDR3, as DNA: TGCGCCAGCAGCCAAGGTCAGGACCGGGACAGCTATGGCTACACCTTC.